What follows are 23 T cell receptor beta chains derived from one specimen sequenced in a study of lung T cells in sarcoidosis with Löfgren's syndrome. TCRdb redid the calling of the reads with MiXCR, one entry per CDR3 protein. The table has 58,000 or so distinct CDR3 sequences, around 20% seen once. Sequences were obtained from CD4+ T cells from PBMCs. The origin of the receptors is a human donor with sarcoidosis (Löfgren's syndrome or another form), or a control subject (not recorded which).

This clonotype was recorded a few times. The chain combines TRBV7-8 with TRBJ2-1; TRBD1 agrees at 10 bases. The CDR3 has 15 amino acids. Trimming at V came to 6 bases and at J to 3 bases, leaving 5 bases not matched to a gene. Germline CDR1 and CDR2: SGHVS and FQNEAQ. CDR3 sequence: CASRLDRGGYNEQFF. CDR3 bases: TGTGCCAGCAGGTTGGACAGGGGGGGCTACAATGAGCAGTTCTTC.

A remark on this clonotype: A clone one base away is much larger, so this may be a read error. The V call is TRBV28, the J call TRBJ2-3; D gene ambiguous. CDR1 and CDR2 from the germline V gene are MDHEN and SYDVKM. The CDR3 extends over 12 amino acids. CDR3 region: CVSTLGGDTQYF. CDR3 sequence (DNA): TGTGTCAGCACCCTCGGCGGAGATACGCAGTATTTT.

In its sample, this clonotype was seen a few times. V and J are TRBV4-2 and TRBJ2-6; TRBD1 is a possible D gene (6 bases). The CDR3 covers 16 residues. From germline, CDR1 is LGHNA and CDR2 YNFKEQ. The V gene lost 3 bases and the J gene lost 0 bases, with 9 bases spanning the gap. The CDR3 loop reads CASSHGQSSGANVLTF. The CDR3 nucleotides read TGTGCCAGCAGCCATGGACAGTCCTCTGGGGCCAACGTCCTGACTTTC.

This clonotype showed up many times. The rearrangement links TRBV18 to TRBJ2-3, with 9 bases fitting TRBD2. There are 16 residues in the CDR3. Trimming removed 5 bases from V and 0 bases from J; junction bases left unmatched: 6. CDR1 is KGHSH and CDR2 is LQKENI in the germline V gene. CDR3 amino acids: CASSSSSGASTDTQYF. CDR3 nucleotides: TGTGCCAGCTCATCCTCTAGCGGGGCTAGCACAGATACGCAGTATTTT.

This clonotype was counted ten times or more. The chain has TRBV7-2 and TRBJ2-3; D unresolved. The germline V gene encodes CDR1 SGHTA and CDR2 FQGNSA. The CDR3 runs 13 residues. V shed 3 bases and J shed 2 bases, with 6 bases lying between them. The CDR3 sequence is CASSFSNTDTQYF. In DNA form, the CDR3 reads TGTGCCAGCAGCTTTTCAAACACAGATACGCAGTATTTT.

This clonotype was recorded at least ten times. The genes are TRBV6-1 and TRBJ2-1; the match to TRBD2 covers 7 bases. Germline V CDR1 and CDR2: MNHNS, SASEGT. This CDR3 is built from 12 residues. V shed 8 bases, J shed 6 bases, and the junction held 4 bases outside the gene matches. The CDR3 loop reads CASVPGGNEQFF. CDR3 sequence (DNA): TGTGCCAGCGTCCCGGGGGGCAATGAGCAGTTCTTC.

This clonotype has only a few counts. This chain links TRBV2 with TRBJ1-4; the match to TRBD1 covers 7 bases. The CDR3 extends over 14 amino acids. The germline CDR1 and CDR2 sequences are SNHLY and FYNNEI. J lost 8 bases, V lost 4 bases, and 7 bases had no gene match. The CDR3 protein is CASSADREDEKLFF. The CDR3 DNA is TGTGCCAGCAGTGCAGACAGGGAGGACGAAAAACTGTTTTTT.

The sample holds many counts of this clonotype. The chain has TRBV20-1 and TRBJ1-4; D gene uncertain. The CDR3 covers 15 residues. Germline CDR1 DFQATT, CDR2 SNEGSKA (reference sequence). Trimming took 0 bases from V and 7 from J, leaving 15 bases between them. In DNA form, the CDR3 reads TGCAGTGCTAGAGATCGGCGGGAAATCGGTGAAAAACTGTTTTTT. It specifies CSARDRREIGEKLFF.

The V call is TRBV29-1, the J call TRBJ1-1; 10 nucleotides match TRBD1. V shed 3 bases and J 4 bases; nucleotides not matched to a gene: 5. Per germline, CDR1 SQVTM and CDR2 ANQGSEA. The CDR3 length is 14 residues. The CDR3 DNA reads TGCAGCGTTGAGATCGGGGACAGGGGCACTGAAGCTTTCTTT. Protein: CSVEIGDRGTEAFF.

J is TRBJ2-1 and V is TRBV7-9; D is perhaps TRBD1 (5 bases). Trimming cost V 5 bases and J 8 bases, with 13 bases left between them. There are 13 residues in the CDR3. Germline V gives CDR1 SEHNR, CDR2 FQNEAQ (reference sequence). The CDR3 nucleotides are TGTGCCAGCAGCAGAGGCAGGGTTGATGAGCAGTTCTTC. It yields the protein CASSRGRVDEQFF. Complete variable domain (other parts from reference TRBV7-9 and TRBJ2-1): DTGVSQNPRHKITKRGQNVTFRCDPISEHNRLYWYRQTLGQGPEFLTYFQNEAQLEKSRLLSDRFSAERPKGSFSTLEIQRTEQGDSAMYLCASSRGRVDEQFFGPGTRLTVL.

This clonotype occurred many times. This chain uses TRBV6-1 with TRBJ2-5; D is perhaps TRBD2 (5 bases). Trimming left V 5 bases short and J 5 bases short, with 12 bases between. The CDR3 loop spans 13 amino acids. CDR1 MNHNS and CDR2 SASEGT come from the germline V gene. The CDR3 coding sequence is TGTGCCAGCAGTCGGGCTAGCAAGGAGACCCAGTACTTC. It encodes CASSRASKETQYF.

This clonotype was observed a handful of times. This chain joins TRBV7-2 and TRBJ2-3, with 7 nucleotides matching TRBD1. This CDR3 comprises 18 residues. CDR1 is SGHTA, CDR2 FQGNSA, per germline. Trimming removed 4 bases from V and 1 base from J; junction bases left unmatched: 14. This chain's CDR3 is CASSSGQNSPIGTDTQYF. The CDR3 nucleotides read TGTGCCAGCAGCTCGGGACAGAACTCTCCCATAGGCACAGATACGCAGTATTTT.

This clonotype was detected ten times or more. This chain uses TRBV6-1 with TRBJ2-2, with D uncertain. V was clipped by 1 base and J by 9 bases, with 15 bases between them. This CDR3 has 15 residues. Looked up from germline, CDR1 is MNHNS and CDR2 is SASEGT. DNA of the CDR3: TGTGCCAGCAGTGAAGGGTGGTGGCTTCATTGGGAGCTGTTTTTT. Residues: CASSEGWWLHWELFF.

For this clonotype: At one end, the junction sequence differs from germline, possibly due to a read error. The chain is built from TRBV3-1 and TRBJ2-7; D is uncertain. Germline values: CDR1 LGHDT, CDR2 YNNKEL (reference sequence). The CDR3 loop spans 11 amino acids. The CDR3 here is CASSQTNEQCF. The CDR3 coding sequence is TGTGCCAGCAGCCAGACGAACGAGCAGTGCTTC.

The chain recombines TRBV10-2 with TRBJ1-1, with TRBD1 identical over 7 bases. The germline V gene encodes CDR1 WSHSY and CDR2 SAAADI. The CDR3 has 12 amino acids. After removal of 8 bases from V and 1 base from J, the junction contained 1 base not matched to a gene. The CDR3, as DNA: TGCGCCAGCGGGGACAGGAACACTGAAGCTTTCTTT. Its protein product is CASGDRNTEAFF.

This clonotype has ten or more counts. The chain recombines TRBV20-1 with TRBJ1-1; TRBD1 matches at 8 bases. CDR1 is DFQATT, CDR2 SNEGSKA, per germline (reference sequence). The CDR3 runs 14 residues. J lost 3 bases, V lost 5 bases, and 8 bases had no gene match. The CDR3, as DNA: TGCAGTGCTTTCTCAGGGGGCTTTGACACTGAAGCTTTCTTT. This gives the protein CSAFSGGFDTEAFF.

CDR3 residues: CASSPTQRALTEAFF. The CDR3 nucleotides read TGTGCCAGCAGCCCGACGCAGAGGGCCCTCACTGAAGCTTTCTTT. The chain couples TRBV7-2 to TRBJ1-1, with D unclear. Germline lookup yields CDR1 SGHTA and CDR2 FQGNSA. V was trimmed by 5 bases and J by 4 bases, leaving 17 bases between them. CDR3 length: 15 amino acids. The whole variable domain, filled in from reference TRBV7-2 and TRBJ1-1, reads GAGVSQSPSNKVTEKGKDVELRCDPISGHTALYWYRQSLGQGLEFLIYFQGNSAPDKSGLPSDRFSAERTGGSVSTLTIQRTQQEDSAVYLCASSPTQRALTEAFFGQGTRLTVV.

The sample holds many counts of this clonotype. This chain links TRBV24-1 with TRBJ1-4; TRBD1 agrees at 9 bases. The CDR3 loop spans 15 amino acids. The J segment lost 5 bases and the V segment lost 5 bases, leaving 5 bases of the junction unmatched. Germline values: CDR1 KGHDR, CDR2 SFDVKD. DNA of the CDR3: TGTGCCACCAGTGCCGTCGGGACAGGGAATGAAAAACTGTTTTTT. Amino acid sequence: CATSAVGTGNEKLFF.

There are many counts of this clonotype. The chain recombines TRBV28 with TRBJ2-5, with D perhaps matching TRBD2 (6 bases). The V and J ends lost 1 base and 2 bases respectively, with 8 bases between them. CDR1 is MDHEN, CDR2 SYDVKM, per germline. This CDR3 spans 14 amino acids. The CDR3 DNA reads as TGTGCCAGCAGTTTATCCGGGAGTCAAGAGACCCAGTACTTC. It translates to CASSLSGSQETQYF.

Remarks on this clonotype: A read error may be the cause here, since a much bigger clone is one base away. The chain has TRBV2 and TRBJ2-1; tentatively, D is TRBD2 (5 bases). Germline lookup yields CDR1 SNHLY and CDR2 FYNNEI. The germline V and J ends were trimmed by 5 bases and 8 bases, with 16 bases remaining between them. CDR3 size: 14 residues. Here the CDR3 reads CASSYYGSGDEQFF. CDR3 DNA sequence: TGTGCCAGCAGTTATTACGGGTCCGGGGATGAGCAGTTCTTC.

CDR3 coding DNA: TGTGCCAGCAGGCCCAGGGTTGATAATTCACCCCTCCACTTT. Protein: CASRPRVDNSPLHF. This chain connects TRBV6-4 to TRBJ1-6, with a possible D match to TRBD1 (5 bases). This CDR3 comprises 14 residues. V dropped 6 bases and J dropped 5 bases, with 11 bases sitting between them. From germline, CDR1 is MRHNA and CDR2 SNTAGT.

To note about this clonotype: Just one base apart from a much larger clone, this may be a read error. The chain combines TRBV11-2 with TRBJ2-3, with D unclear. The CDR3 has 12 residues. Germline V CDR1 and CDR2: SGHAT, FQNNGV. CDR3 in amino acids: CASSLATDAQYF. CDR3 in DNA: TGTGCCAGCAGCTTAGCCACAGATGCGCAGTATTTT.

V is TRBV11-2 and J is TRBJ2-7; a weak D match, TRBD1 (6 bases). Trimming removed 3 bases at V and 2 bases at J, with 20 bases between. This CDR3 has 17 amino acids. The germline gives CDR1 SGHAT, CDR2 FQNNGV. The CDR3: CASSFPQGRTNTYEQYF. For the CDR3, the DNA is TGTGCCAGCAGCTTTCCCCAGGGGCGGACGAATACCTACGAGCAGTACTTC. Supplemented by reference TRBV11-2 and TRBJ2-7, the full variable domain reads EAGVAQSPRYKIIEKRQSVAFWCNPISGHATLYWYQQILGQGPKLLIQFQNNGVVDDSQLPKDRFSAERLKGVDSTLKIQPAKLEDSAVYLCASSFPQGRTNTYEQYFGPGTRLTVT.